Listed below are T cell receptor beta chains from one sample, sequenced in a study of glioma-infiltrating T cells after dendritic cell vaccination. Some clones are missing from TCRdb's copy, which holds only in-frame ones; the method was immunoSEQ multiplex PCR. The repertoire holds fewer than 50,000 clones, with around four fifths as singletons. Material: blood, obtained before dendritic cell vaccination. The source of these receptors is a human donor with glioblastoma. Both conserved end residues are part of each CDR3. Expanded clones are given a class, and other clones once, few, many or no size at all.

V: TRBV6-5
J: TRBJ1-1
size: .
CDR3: CASSYSIGVNTEAFF

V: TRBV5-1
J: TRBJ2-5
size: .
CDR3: CASSSTTSFRTSLYQETQYF

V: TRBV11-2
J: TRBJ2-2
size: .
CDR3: CASGRGQDGELFF

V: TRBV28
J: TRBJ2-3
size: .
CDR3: CASSTSGGASDTQYF

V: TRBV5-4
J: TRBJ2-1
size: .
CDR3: CASSSRRGEAYNEQFF

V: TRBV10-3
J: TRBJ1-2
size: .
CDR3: CAISEHQGARFRNGYTF

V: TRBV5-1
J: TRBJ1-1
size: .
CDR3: CASSPGGVLENTEAFF

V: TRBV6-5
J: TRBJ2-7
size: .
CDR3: CASSLSGTGCYEQYF

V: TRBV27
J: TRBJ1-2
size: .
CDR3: CASPRQGPAYGYTF

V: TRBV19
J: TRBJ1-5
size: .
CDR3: CASSQRARGSQPQHF

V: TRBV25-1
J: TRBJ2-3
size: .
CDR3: CASSDKRGPTGTDTQYF

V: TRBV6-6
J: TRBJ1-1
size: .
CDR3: CASSPSRDRGEAFF

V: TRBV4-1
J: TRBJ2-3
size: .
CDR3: CASSQAPGATDTQYF

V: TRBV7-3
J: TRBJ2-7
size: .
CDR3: CASSLTGLGGEQYF

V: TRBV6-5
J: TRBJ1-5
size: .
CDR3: CASSRTGASNQPQHF

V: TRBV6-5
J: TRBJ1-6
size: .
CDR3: CASSQHLLPLHF

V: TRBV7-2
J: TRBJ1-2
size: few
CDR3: CASSLATRDRIGYGYTF

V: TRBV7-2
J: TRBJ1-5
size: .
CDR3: CASSLRGDNQPQHF

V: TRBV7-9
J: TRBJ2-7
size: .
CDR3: CASSSPGQGAYEQYF

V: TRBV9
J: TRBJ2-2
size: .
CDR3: CASSARLAGGPGELFF

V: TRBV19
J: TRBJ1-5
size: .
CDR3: CASSPRQGNSNQPQHF

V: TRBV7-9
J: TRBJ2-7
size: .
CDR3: CASSTTGLEQYF

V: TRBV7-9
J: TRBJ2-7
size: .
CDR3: CASSSFGTGGGEQYF

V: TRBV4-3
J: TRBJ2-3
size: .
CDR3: CASSQEGHAIGTDTQYF

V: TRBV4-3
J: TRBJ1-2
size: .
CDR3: CASSQDWGEANYGYTF

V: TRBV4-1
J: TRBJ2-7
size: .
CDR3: CASSQHSSYEQYF

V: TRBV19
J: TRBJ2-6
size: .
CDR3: CASRQGQASGANVLTF

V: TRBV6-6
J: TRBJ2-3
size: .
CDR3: CASTLRGDTQYF

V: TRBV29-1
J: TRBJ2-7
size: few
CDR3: CSVDPDNSYEQYF

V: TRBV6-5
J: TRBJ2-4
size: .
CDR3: CASTQGVRAKNIQYF

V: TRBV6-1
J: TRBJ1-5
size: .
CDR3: CASSEDRYSNQPQHF

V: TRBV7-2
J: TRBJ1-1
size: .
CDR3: CASSLEAGMNTEAFF

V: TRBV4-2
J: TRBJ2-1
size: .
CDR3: CASSQEWGVGGNEQFF

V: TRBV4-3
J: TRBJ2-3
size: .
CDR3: CASSQDRSSGGTDTQYF

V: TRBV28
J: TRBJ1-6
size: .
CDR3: CASSLLSVRDRNNSPLHF

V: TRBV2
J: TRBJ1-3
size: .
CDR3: CASRETVSGNTIYF

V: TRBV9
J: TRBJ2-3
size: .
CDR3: CASSPTDTQYF

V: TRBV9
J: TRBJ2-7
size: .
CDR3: CASSVEVQGASYEQYF

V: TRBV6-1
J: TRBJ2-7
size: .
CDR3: CASSEGSGKSNEQYF

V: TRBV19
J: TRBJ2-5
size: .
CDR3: CASSMGTGRETQYF

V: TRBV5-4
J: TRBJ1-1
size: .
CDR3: CASSLGGRGVNTEAFF

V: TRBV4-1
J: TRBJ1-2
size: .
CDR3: CASSQEADSDYGYTF

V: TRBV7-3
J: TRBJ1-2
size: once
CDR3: CASSPTGRYGYTF

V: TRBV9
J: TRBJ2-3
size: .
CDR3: CASSVEGGVSTDTQYF

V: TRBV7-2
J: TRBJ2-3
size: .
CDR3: CASSFILAGGADTQYF

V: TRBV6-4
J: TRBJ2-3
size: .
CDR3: CASSTTSGGTDTQYF

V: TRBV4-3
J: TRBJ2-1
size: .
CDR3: CASSHHTGTGDYNEQFF

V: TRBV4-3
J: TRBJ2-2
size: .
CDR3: CASSRAGTVGELFF

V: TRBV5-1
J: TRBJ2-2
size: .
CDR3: CASSLIGETGELFF

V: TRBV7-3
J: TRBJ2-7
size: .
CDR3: CASSSAPRTGNNEQYF

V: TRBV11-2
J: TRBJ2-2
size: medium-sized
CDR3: CASSLQTGVMGELFF

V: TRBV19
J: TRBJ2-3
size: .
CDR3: CASSKTGGFITDTQYF